These 18 T cell receptor beta chains originate from one sample sequenced in a study of T cell changes during pregnancy in multiple sclerosis. TCRdb's copy holds only in-frame clones and misses some; the assay was immunoSEQ multiplex PCR. This sample has approximately 110,000 clones, with about 89% found just once. The sequenced sample was peripheral blood, obtained after pregnancy. The receptors were gathered from a female donor with multiple sclerosis, enrolled in a pregnancy study.

J is TRBJ1-3 and V is TRBV18, with D perhaps matching TRBD1 (6 bases). V lost 6 bases, J lost 0 bases, and 24 bases lay in between. In germline, CDR1 is KGHSH, CDR2 LQKENI. CDR3 length equals 19 residues. The CDR3 spells CASSPIPATGSSSGNTIYF. The CDR3 coding sequence is TGTGCCAGCTCCCCGATCCCAGCTACAGGGTCGAGCTCTGGAAACACCATATATTTT.

The chain joins TRBV7-6 to TRBJ2-1; possible D gene TRBD1, 6 bases. The V end was cut by 1 base, the J end by 5 bases, with 9 bases between. The length of the CDR3 is 14 residues. Germline V gene lookup returns CDR1 SGHVS and CDR2 FNYEAQ. The CDR3 sequence: CASSLGDTDNEQFF. The CDR3 coding sequence is TGTGCCAGCAGCTTAGGGGACACCGACAATGAGCAGTTCTTC.

The CDR3 spells CAISDRGGITDTQYF. DNA for the CDR3: TGTGCCATCAGTGATCGCGGGGGGATCACAGATACGCAGTATTTT. The chain has TRBV10-3 and TRBJ2-3, with 8 bases that match TRBD2. Germline CDR1 ENHRY, CDR2 SYGVKD. The CDR3 spans 15 residues. J gave up 2 bases and V 3 bases, and 4 bases lay outside the gene matches.

The chain has TRBV19 and TRBJ2-1, with TRBD2 identical over 11 bases. Trimming cost V 6 bases and J 6 bases; bases outside gene matches: 7. This CDR3 has 15 residues. Looked up from germline, CDR1 is LNHDA and CDR2 is SQIVND (reference sequence). The chain's CDR3 is CASRELAGGPNEQFF. The CDR3 DNA follows: TGTGCCAGTAGGGAATTAGCGGGGGGGCCCAATGAGCAGTTCTTC. Looking up the rest from reference TRBV19 and TRBJ2-1 gives the full variable domain: DGGITQSPKYLFRKEGQNVTLSCEQNLNHDAMYWYRQDPGQGLRLIYYSQIVNDFQKGDIAEGYSVSREKKESFPLTVTSAQKNPTAFYLCASRELAGGPNEQFFGPGTRLTVL.

The V gene is TRBV7-3, the J gene TRBJ2-4; TRBD1 aligns across 11 bases. V lost 0 bases to trimming and J lost 8 bases; unmatched junction nucleotides: 12. Germline V gene sequence: CDR1 SGHTA, CDR2 FQGTGA. The CDR3 is 18 residues long. The CDR3 spells CASSLTEAGQGVGDIQYF. For the CDR3, the DNA is TGTGCCAGCAGCTTAACCGAAGCGGGACAGGGGGTTGGAGACATTCAGTACTTC.

The chain combines TRBV7-2 with TRBJ2-3, with TRBD2 matching over 8 bases. CDR3 length: 15 residues. Germline lookup yields CDR1 SGHTA and CDR2 FQGNSA. V shed 2 bases and J 2 bases; nucleotides not matched to a gene: 3. The CDR3 here is CASSLLAGTTDTQYF. CDR3 sequence (DNA): TGTGCCAGCAGCTTATTAGCGGGGACCACAGATACGCAGTATTTT.

The J gene is TRBJ1-2, the V gene TRBV29-1, with 8 nucleotides matching TRBD1. J lost 6 bases, V lost 2 bases, and 11 bases had no gene match. The CDR3 consists of 15 residues. Germline CDR1 and CDR2: SQVTM and ANQGSEA. CDR3 amino acids: CSVERNPGGADGYTF. CDR3 bases: TGCAGCGTTGAACGGAACCCAGGGGGCGCGGATGGCTACACCTTC.

This clone was detected only once. The V and J genes are TRBV5-1 and TRBJ2-7, with a possible D match to TRBD2 (5 bases). This CDR3 contains 13 residues. Trimming took off 7 bases at V and 3 bases at J, with 14 bases between the two ends. Per germline, CDR1 SGHRS and CDR2 YFSETQ. CDR3: CASSQGGGYEQYF. As DNA, the CDR3 is TGCGCCAGCTCCCAAGGCGGAGGCTACGAGCAGTACTTC.

The rearrangement uses TRBV21-1 and TRBJ1-1; TRBD1 was called by the table and not checked on the DNA. TRBV21-1 is a recognized pseudogene. The CDR3 covers 16 residues. The CDR3 nucleotides are TGTGCCAGCAGCAACCTCCCATTACAGGGGAACACTGAAGCTTTCTTT. It yields the protein CASSNLPLQGNTEAFF.

The V and J genes are TRBV11-3 and TRBJ2-3, with D uncertain. Germline CDR1 SGHNT, CDR2 YENEEA. The CDR3 spans 14 residues. Trimming took off 5 bases at V and 3 bases at J, with 12 bases between the two ends. The CDR3 DNA reads TGTGCCAGCAGCCAAAACATACCGACAGATACGCAGTATTTT. Translated, it gives CASSQNIPTDTQYF.

The rearrangement joins TRBV7-3 to TRBJ2-5; 10 bases map to TRBD2. CDR1 is SGHTA and CDR2 is FQGTGA in the germline V gene. With V trimmed by 4 bases and J by 2 bases, 4 bases remained unmatched. CDR3 length equals 15 residues. Here the CDR3 reads CASSSSGGWQETQYF. The CDR3 DNA reads as TGTGCCAGCAGCTCTAGCGGGGGTTGGCAAGAGACCCAGTACTTC.

The J gene is TRBJ1-2, the V gene TRBV5-6; 8 nucleotides agree with TRBD1. V lost 4 bases and J lost 7; bases outside the gene matches: 9. Germline V gene data show CDR1 as SGHDT and CDR2 as YYEEEE. The CDR3 covers 14 residues. This CDR3 is CASSLTTGVVGYTF. DNA for the CDR3: TGTGCCAGCAGCCTGACGACAGGGGTGGTTGGCTACACCTTC.

The chain recombines TRBV15 with TRBJ1-5; D might be TRBD1 (6 bases). The CDR3 has 19 residues. V gave up 2 bases and J gave up 4 bases, with 24 bases separating them. Germline-derived CDR1 and CDR2 are LNHNV and YYDKDF (reference sequence). For the CDR3, the DNA is TGTGCCACCAGCAGATACTCTGGACAGCAAAGAGATGTTAATCAGCCCCAGCATTTT. Translation gives CATSRYSGQQRDVNQPQHF.

V gene TRBV5-1 combines with J gene TRBJ1-1; possibly TRBD1 for D (5 bases). Per the germline V gene, CDR1 is SGHRS and CDR2 is YFSETQ. The CDR3 totals 15 residues. Trimming took 5 bases from V and 4 from J, leaving 18 bases between them. The DNA of the CDR3 is TGCGCCAGCAGTTATGGGGGGGGAGGAGGCACTGAAGCTTTCTTT. The encoded protein is CASSYGGGGGTEAFF. Looking up the rest from reference TRBV5-1 and TRBJ1-1 gives the full variable domain: KAGVTQTPRYLIKTRGQQVTLSCSPISGHRSVSWYQQTPGQGLQFLFEYFSETQRNKGNFPGRFSGRQFSNSRSEMNVSTLELGDSALYLCASSYGGGGGTEAFFGQGTRLTVV.

The chain links TRBV7-2 to TRBJ1-6, with D tentatively TRBD1 (5 bases). Germline CDR1 SGHTA, CDR2 FQGNSA. There are 14 residues in the CDR3. Trimming stripped 5 bases from V and 9 bases from J, with 14 bases between. The CDR3 DNA is TGTGCCAGCAGCAGGGGCAGAAAACCTTCACCCCTCCACTTT. Its translation: CASSRGRKPSPLHF.

The V and J genes are TRBV2 and TRBJ2-7; maybe TRBD2 (6 bases). Germline loops: CDR1 SNHLY, CDR2 FYNNEI. Trimming cost V 8 bases and J 3 bases, with 20 bases left between them. The CDR3 totals 15 residues. The CDR3 reads CASRLLGTGDYEQYF. In nucleotides, the CDR3 is TGTGCCAGCCGGCTCCTCGGGACGGGGGACTACGAGCAGTACTTC.

The chain couples TRBV5-1 to TRBJ1-6, with 9 bases that match TRBD1. CDR3 length: 14 residues. Germline V gives CDR1 SGHRS, CDR2 YFSETQ. With V trimmed by 4 bases and J by 10 bases, 6 bases remained unmatched. The CDR3 sequence is CASSEGQGRSPLHF. As DNA, the CDR3 is TGCGCCAGCAGCGAGGGACAGGGCAGGTCACCCCTCCACTTT.

V gene TRBV5-4 combines with J gene TRBJ2-2; 13 nucleotides align to TRBD2. After removal of 4 bases from V and 4 bases from J, the junction contained 4 bases not matched to a gene. Germline CDR1 SGHNT, CDR2 YYREEE (reference sequence). The CDR3 sequence is 16 residues long. The CDR3 bases are TGTGCCAGCAGCACCCGACTAGCGGGGGGCACCGGGGAGCTGTTTTTT. It yields the protein CASSTRLAGGTGELFF.